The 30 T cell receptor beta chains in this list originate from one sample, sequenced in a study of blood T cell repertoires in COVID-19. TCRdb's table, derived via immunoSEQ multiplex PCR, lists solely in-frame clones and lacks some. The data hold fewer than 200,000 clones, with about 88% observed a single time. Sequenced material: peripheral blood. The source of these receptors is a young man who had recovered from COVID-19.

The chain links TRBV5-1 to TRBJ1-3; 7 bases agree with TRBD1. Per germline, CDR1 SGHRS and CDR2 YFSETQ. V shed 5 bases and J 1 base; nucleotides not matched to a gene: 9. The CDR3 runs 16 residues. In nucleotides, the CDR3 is TGCGCCAGCAGGCCATTGGGACAGTCGTCTGGAAACACCATATATTTT. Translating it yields CASRPLGQSSGNTIYF. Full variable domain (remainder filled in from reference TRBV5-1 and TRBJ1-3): KAGVTQTPRYLIKTRGQQVTLSCSPISGHRSVSWYQQTPGQGLQFLFEYFSETQRNKGNFPGRFSGRQFSNSRSEMNVSTLELGDSALYLCASRPLGQSSGNTIYFGEGSWLTVV.

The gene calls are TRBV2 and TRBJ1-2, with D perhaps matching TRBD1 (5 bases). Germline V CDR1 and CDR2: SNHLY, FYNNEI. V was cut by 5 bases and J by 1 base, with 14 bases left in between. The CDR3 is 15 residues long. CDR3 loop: CASSYLPGLNYGYTF. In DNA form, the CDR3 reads TGTGCCAGCAGTTACCTTCCGGGACTTAACTATGGCTACACCTTC.

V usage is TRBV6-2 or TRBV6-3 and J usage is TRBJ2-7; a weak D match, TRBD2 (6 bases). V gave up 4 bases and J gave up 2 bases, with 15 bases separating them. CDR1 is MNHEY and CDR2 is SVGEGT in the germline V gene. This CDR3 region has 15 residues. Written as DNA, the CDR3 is TGTGCCAGCAGTTTGGTAGGAGGGGCCACCTACGAGCAGTACTTC. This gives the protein CASSLVGGATYEQYF.

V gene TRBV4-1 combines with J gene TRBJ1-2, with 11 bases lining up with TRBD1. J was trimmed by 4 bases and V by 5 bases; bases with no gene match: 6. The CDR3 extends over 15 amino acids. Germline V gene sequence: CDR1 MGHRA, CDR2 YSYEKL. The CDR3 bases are TGCGCCAGCAGCACTCGGACAGGGGGCGGCTATGGCTACACCTTC. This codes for CASSTRTGGGYGYTF.

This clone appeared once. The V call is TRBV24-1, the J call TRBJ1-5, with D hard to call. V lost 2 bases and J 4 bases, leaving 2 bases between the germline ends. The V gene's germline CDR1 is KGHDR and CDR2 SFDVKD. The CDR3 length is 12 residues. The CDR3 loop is CATSDSNQPQHF. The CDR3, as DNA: TGTGCCACCAGTGATTCGAATCAGCCCCAGCATTTT.

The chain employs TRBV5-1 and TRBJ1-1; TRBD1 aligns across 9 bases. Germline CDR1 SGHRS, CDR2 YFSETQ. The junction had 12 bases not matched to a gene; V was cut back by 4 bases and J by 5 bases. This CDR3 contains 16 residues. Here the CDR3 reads CASSTGDRVSGTEAFF. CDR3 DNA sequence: TGCGCCAGCAGCACCGGGGACAGGGTTAGTGGTACTGAAGCTTTCTTT.

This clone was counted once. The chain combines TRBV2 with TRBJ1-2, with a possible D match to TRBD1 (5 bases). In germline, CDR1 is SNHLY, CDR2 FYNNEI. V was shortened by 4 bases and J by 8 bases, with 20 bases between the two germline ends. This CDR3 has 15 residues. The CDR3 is CASSARDSARGGYTF. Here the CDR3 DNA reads TGTGCCAGCAGTGCCCGAGACAGCGCCCGCGGCGGCTACACCTTC.

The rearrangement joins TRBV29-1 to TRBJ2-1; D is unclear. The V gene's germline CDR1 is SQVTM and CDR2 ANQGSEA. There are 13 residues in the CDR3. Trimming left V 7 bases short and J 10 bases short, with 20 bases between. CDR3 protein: CSAHDLPAREQFF. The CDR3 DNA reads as TGCAGCGCCCACGACCTACCGGCGCGGGAGCAGTTCTTC.

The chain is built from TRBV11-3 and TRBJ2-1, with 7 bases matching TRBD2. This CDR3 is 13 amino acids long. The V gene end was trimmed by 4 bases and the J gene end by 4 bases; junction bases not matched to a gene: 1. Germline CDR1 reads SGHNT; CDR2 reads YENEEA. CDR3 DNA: TGTGCCAGCAGCTCTAGCGGATACAATGAGCAGTTCTTC. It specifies CASSSSGYNEQFF. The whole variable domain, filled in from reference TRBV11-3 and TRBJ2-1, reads EAGVVQSPRYKIIEKKQPVAFWCNPISGHNTLYWYLQNLGQGPELLIRYENEEAVDDSQLPKDRFSAERLKGVDSTLKIQPAELGDSAVYLCASSSSGYNEQFFGPGTRLTVL.

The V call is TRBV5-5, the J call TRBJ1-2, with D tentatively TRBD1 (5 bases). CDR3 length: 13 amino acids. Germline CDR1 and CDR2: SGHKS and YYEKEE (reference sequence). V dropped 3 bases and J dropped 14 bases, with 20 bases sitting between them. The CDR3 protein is CASSSQGPYELTF. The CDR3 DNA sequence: TGTGCCAGCAGCTCCCAGGGCCCCTATGAGTTGACCTTC.

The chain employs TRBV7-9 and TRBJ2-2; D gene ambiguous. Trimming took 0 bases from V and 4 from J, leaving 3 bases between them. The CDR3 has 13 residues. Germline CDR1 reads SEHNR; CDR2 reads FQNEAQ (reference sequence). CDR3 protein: CASSLAITGELFF. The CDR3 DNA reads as TGTGCCAGCAGCTTAGCCATCACCGGGGAGCTGTTTTTT.

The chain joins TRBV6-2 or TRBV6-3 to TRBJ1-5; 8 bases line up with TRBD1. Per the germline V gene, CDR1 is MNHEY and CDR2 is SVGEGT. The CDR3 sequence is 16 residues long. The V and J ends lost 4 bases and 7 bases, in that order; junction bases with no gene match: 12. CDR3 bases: TGTGCCAGCAGTTCCGTTAGAGGACAGGGCGGGCAGCCCCAGCATTTT. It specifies CASSSVRGQGGQPQHF.

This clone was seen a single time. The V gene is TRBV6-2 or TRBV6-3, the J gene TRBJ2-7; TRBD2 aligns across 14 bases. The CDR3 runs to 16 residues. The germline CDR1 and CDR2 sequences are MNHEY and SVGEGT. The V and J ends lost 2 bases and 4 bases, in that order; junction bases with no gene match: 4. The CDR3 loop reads CASSYGTSGSWYEQYF. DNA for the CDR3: TGTGCCAGCAGTTACGGGACTAGCGGGAGTTGGTACGAGCAGTACTTC.

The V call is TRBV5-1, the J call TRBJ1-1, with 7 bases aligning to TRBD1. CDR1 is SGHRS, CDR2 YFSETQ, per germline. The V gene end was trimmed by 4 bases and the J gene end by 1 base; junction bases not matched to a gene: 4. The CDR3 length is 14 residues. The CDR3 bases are TGCGCCAGCAGCCTGGGACAGACGAACACTGAAGCTTTCTTT. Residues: CASSLGQTNTEAFF. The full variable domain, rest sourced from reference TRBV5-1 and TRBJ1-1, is KAGVTQTPRYLIKTRGQQVTLSCSPISGHRSVSWYQQTPGQGLQFLFEYFSETQRNKGNFPGRFSGRQFSNSRSEMNVSTLELGDSALYLCASSLGQTNTEAFFGQGTRLTVV.

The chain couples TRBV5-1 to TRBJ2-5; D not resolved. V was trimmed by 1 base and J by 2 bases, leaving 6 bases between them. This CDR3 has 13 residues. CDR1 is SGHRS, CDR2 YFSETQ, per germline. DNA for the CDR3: TGCGCCAGCAGCTTGAACTTTCAAGAGACCCAGTACTTC. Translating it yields CASSLNFQETQYF.

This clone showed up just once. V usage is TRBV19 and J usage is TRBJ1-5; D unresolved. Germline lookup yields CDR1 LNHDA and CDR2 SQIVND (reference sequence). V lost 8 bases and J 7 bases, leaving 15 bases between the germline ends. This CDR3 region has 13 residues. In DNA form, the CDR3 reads TGTGCCAGTTCAGAAGTGGGCGCCCAGCCCCAGCATTTT. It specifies CASSEVGAQPQHF. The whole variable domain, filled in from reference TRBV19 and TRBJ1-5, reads DGGITQSPKYLFRKEGQNVTLSCEQNLNHDAMYWYRQDPGQGLRLIYYSQIVNDFQKGDIAEGYSVSREKKESFPLTVTSAQKNPTAFYLCASSEVGAQPQHFGDGTRLSIL.

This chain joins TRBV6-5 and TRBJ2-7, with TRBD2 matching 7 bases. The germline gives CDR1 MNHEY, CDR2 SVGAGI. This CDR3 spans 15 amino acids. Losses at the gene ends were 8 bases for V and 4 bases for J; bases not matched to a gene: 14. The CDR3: CASWAGLGFLYEQYF. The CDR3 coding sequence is TGTGCCAGCTGGGCTGGACTAGGGTTTTTGTACGAGCAGTACTTC.

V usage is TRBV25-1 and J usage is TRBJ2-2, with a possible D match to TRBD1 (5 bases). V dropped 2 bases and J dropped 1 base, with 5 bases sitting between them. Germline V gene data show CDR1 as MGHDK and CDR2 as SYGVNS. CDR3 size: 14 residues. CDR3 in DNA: TGTGCCAGCAGTGAACAGGGGAACACCGGGGAGCTGTTTTTT. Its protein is CASSEQGNTGELFF.

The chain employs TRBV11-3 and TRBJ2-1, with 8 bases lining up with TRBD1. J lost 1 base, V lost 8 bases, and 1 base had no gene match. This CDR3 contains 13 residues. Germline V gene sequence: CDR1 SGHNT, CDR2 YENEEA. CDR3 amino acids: CASGQGSYNEQFF. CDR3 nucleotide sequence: TGTGCCAGCGGACAGGGATCCTACAATGAGCAGTTCTTC.

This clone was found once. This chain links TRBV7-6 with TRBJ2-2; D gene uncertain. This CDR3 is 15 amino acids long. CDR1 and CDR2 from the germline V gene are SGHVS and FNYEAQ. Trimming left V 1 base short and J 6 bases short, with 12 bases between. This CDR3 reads CASSLVSISAGELFF. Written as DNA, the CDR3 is TGTGCCAGCAGCTTAGTCTCAATCTCAGCCGGGGAGCTGTTTTTT.

In nucleotides, the CDR3 is TGTGCCAGCAGTCCAGACAGGGGCAAAAACATTCAGTACTTC. This encodes CASSPDRGKNIQYF. The rearrangement joins TRBV2 to TRBJ2-4, with 8 bases lining up with TRBD1. This CDR3 spans 14 amino acids. V lost 5 bases, J lost 3 bases, and 3 bases stayed unmatched. The germline V gene has CDR1 SNHLY and CDR2 FYNNEI.

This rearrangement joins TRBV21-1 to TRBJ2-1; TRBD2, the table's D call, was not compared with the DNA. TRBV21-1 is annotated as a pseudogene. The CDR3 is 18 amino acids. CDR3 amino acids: CASSKGGTSGCSYNEQFF. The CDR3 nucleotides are TGTGCCAGCAGCAAAGGGGGGACTAGCGGGTGTTCCTACAATGAGCAGTTCTTC.

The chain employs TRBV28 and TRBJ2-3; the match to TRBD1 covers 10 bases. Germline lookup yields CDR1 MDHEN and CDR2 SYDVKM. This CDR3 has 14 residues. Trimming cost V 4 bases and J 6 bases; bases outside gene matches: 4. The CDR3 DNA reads TGTGCCAGCAGTTACTGGACAGGGGGTGATACGCAGTATTTT. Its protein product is CASSYWTGGDTQYF.

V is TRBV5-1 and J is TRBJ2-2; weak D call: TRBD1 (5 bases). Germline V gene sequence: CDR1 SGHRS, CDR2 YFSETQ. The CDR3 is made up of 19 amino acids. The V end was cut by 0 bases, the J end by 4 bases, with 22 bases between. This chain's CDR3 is CASSLASGWSLDATGELFF. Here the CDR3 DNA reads TGCGCCAGCAGCTTGGCGTCAGGGTGGTCTCTTGACGCCACCGGGGAGCTGTTTTTT.

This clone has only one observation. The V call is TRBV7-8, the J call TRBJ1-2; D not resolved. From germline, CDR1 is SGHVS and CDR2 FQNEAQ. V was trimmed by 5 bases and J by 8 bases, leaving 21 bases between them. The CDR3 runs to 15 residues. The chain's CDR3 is CASSPPSGALSGYTF. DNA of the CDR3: TGTGCCAGCAGCCCACCCTCCGGAGCCTTGAGCGGCTACACCTTC.

This chain's CDR3 is CAWSEWDFTNYGYTF. The CDR3 nucleotides read TGTGCCTGGAGTGAATGGGACTTTACTAACTATGGCTACACCTTC. The chain links TRBV30 to TRBJ1-2; D is possibly TRBD1 (5 bases). This CDR3 is built from 15 residues. V was pared by 1 base and J by 0 bases, with 12 bases between. CDR1 and CDR2 (germline): GTSNPN, SVGIG (reference sequence).

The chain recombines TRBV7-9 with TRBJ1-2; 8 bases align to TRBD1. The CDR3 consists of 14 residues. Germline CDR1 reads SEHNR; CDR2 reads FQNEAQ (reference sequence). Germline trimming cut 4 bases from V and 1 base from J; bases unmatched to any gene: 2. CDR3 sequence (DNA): TGTGCCAGCAGCTCACAGGGGGTTAACTATGGCTACACCTTC. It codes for CASSSQGVNYGYTF.

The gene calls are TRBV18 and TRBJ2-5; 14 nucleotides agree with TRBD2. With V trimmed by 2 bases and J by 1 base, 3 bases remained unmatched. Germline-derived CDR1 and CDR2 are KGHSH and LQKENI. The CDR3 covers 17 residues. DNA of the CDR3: TGTGCCAGCTCACCAGGACTAGCGGGAGGTTTCCAAGAGACCCAGTACTTC. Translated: CASSPGLAGGFQETQYF.

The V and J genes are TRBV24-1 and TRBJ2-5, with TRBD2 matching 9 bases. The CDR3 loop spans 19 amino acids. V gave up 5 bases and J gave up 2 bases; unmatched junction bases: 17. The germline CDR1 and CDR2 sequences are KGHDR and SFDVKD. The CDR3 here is CATSAGGLAGVPPQETQYF. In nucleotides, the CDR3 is TGTGCCACCAGTGCCGGGGGACTAGCCGGGGTTCCCCCACAAGAGACCCAGTACTTC.

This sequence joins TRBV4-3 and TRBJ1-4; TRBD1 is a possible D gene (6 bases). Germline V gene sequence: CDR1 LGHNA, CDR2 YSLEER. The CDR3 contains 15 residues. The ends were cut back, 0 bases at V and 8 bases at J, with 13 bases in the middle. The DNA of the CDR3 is TGCGCCAGCAGCCAAGACAGGGGAATTGGGGAAAAACTGTTTTTT. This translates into CASSQDRGIGEKLFF.